These 26 T cell receptor beta chains were sequenced from one sample in a study of blood T cell repertoires in COVID-19. TCRdb's copy holds only in-frame clones and misses some; the assay was immunoSEQ multiplex PCR. The table includes 380,000 or so clones, 80% to 90% detected once. The specimen was peripheral blood. The receptor set was obtained from a woman aged 55-70 years with COVID-19, enrolled during active disease.

This clone was recorded at least ten times. The chain combines TRBV30 with TRBJ1-1; 9 positions agree with TRBD1. The V gene end was trimmed by 3 bases and the J gene end by 7 bases; junction bases not matched to a gene: 9. The CDR3 runs 14 residues. Germline assignment: CDR1 GTSNPN and CDR2 SVGIG (reference sequence). CDR3 nucleotides: TGTGCCTGGAGCGCCACAGGGGGCGCGGATGAAGCTTTCTTT. As protein: CAWSATGGADEAFF.

This clone was seen more than once but under ten times. The genes are TRBV14 and TRBJ2-7; D is possibly TRBD1 (6 bases). The CDR3 covers 15 residues. Germline V gene lookup returns CDR1 SGHDN and CDR2 FVKESK. V was pared by 3 bases and J by 2 bases, with 14 bases between. The DNA for the CDR3 is TGTGCCAGCAGCCAGGATGGACAGTTCCCCTACGAGCAGTACTTC. Its translation: CASSQDGQFPYEQYF.

The rearrangement links TRBV5-1 to TRBJ2-3; TRBD2 agrees at 10 bases. The CDR3 totals 15 residues. Germline V gene lookup returns CDR1 SGHRS and CDR2 YFSETQ. The J segment lost 7 bases and the V segment lost 1 base, leaving 6 bases of the junction unmatched. The CDR3 coding sequence is TGCGCCAGCAGCTTGAGCGGGGGGGCCGCTAATACGCAGTATTTT. It specifies CASSLSGGAANTQYF.

The table lists this clone with a count of one. This chain joins TRBV30 and TRBJ1-5; 7 positions agree with TRBD1. V lost 0 bases and J lost 4; bases outside the gene matches: 6. This CDR3 contains 15 residues. The germline V gene encodes CDR1 GTSNPN and CDR2 SVGIG (reference sequence). CDR3 in amino acids: CAWSVGRQGNQPQHF. CDR3 coding DNA: TGTGCCTGGAGTGTCGGTAGACAGGGAAATCAGCCCCAGCATTTT.

The V call is TRBV4-3, the J call TRBJ2-7; TRBD2 might be the D (6 bases). V lost 0 bases, J lost 3 bases, and 21 bases lay in between. The CDR3 is 18 residues long. Germline V lookup: CDR1 LGHNA, CDR2 YSLEER. This chain's CDR3 is CASSQENPRRGIHYEQYF. The CDR3 nucleotides read TGCGCCAGCAGCCAAGAAAACCCCCGCCGGGGGATCCACTACGAGCAGTACTTC.

This chain links TRBV6-5 with TRBJ1-6; 7 bases line up with TRBD1. After removal of 7 bases from V and 7 bases from J, the junction contained 4 bases not matched to a gene. The CDR3 loop spans 13 amino acids. Per germline, CDR1 MNHEY and CDR2 SVGAGI. The CDR3 reads CASTQTGNSPLHF. In nucleotides, the CDR3 is TGTGCCAGCACCCAGACAGGGAATTCACCCCTCCACTTT.

V is TRBV5-5 and J is TRBJ1-3; D is unclear. CDR3 length: 14 amino acids. V dropped 2 bases and J dropped 2 bases, with 8 bases sitting between them. Germline V gene data show CDR1 as SGHKS and CDR2 as YYEKEE (reference sequence). This chain's CDR3 is CASSFGKTGNTIYF. CDR3 DNA sequence: TGTGCCAGCAGCTTCGGTAAAACTGGAAACACCATATATTTT.

The chain has TRBV10-3 and TRBJ1-5; 10 nucleotides agree with TRBD1. Losses at the gene ends were 2 bases for V and 7 bases for J; bases not matched to a gene: 8. Germline V gene lookup returns CDR1 ENHRY and CDR2 SYGVKD. The CDR3 consists of 16 residues. CDR3 sequence reads: CAISEPLGTGEQPQHF. The CDR3 DNA reads as TGTGCCATCAGTGAGCCGCTAGGGACAGGGGAACAGCCCCAGCATTTT.

The rearrangement uses TRBV7-9 and TRBJ1-5; a possible D gene is TRBD1 (6 bases). The CDR3 runs 15 residues. V shed 5 bases and J shed 1 base, with 12 bases lying between them. Germline V gives CDR1 SEHNR, CDR2 FQNEAQ (reference sequence). The chain's CDR3 is CASSPGTLSNQPQHF. The CDR3 DNA sequence: TGTGCCAGCAGCCCCGGGACACTAAGCAATCAGCCCCAGCATTTT.

V gene TRBV30 combines with J gene TRBJ1-1; D not resolved. The CDR3 spans 13 residues. CDR1 GTSNPN and CDR2 SVGIG come from the germline V gene (reference sequence). The V end was cut by 8 bases, the J end by 1 base, with 14 bases between. The CDR3 loop reads CARALSANTEAFF. CDR3 in DNA: TGTGCCCGGGCACTATCAGCGAACACTGAAGCTTTCTTT. The complete variable domain, with remaining parts taken from reference TRBV30 and TRBJ1-1, reads SQTIHQWPATLVQPVGSPLSLECTVEGTSNPNLYWYRQAAGRGLQLLFYSVGIGQISSEVPQNLSASRPQDRQFILSSKKLLLSDSGFYLCARALSANTEAFFGQGTRLTVV.

This chain joins TRBV19 and TRBJ1-5; D is perhaps TRBD1 (5 bases). CDR1 and CDR2 from the germline V gene are LNHDA and SQIVND (reference sequence). The CDR3 extends over 15 amino acids. Trimming pared 3 bases from V and 0 bases from J, leaving 9 bases between. The CDR3 DNA is TGTGCCAGTAGTATCCCAGGGTTTAGCAATCAGCCCCAGCATTTT. Amino acids: CASSIPGFSNQPQHF.

The chain uses TRBV10-1 and TRBJ2-3, with 9 bases fitting TRBD2. From germline, CDR1 is WNHNN and CDR2 SYGVQD (reference sequence). The V gene end was trimmed by 3 bases and the J gene end by 2 bases; junction bases not matched to a gene: 6. This CDR3 has 16 residues. Here the CDR3 DNA reads TGCGCCAGCAGTGACGGGCTAGCGGGGACCACAGATACGCAGTATTTT. This codes for CASSDGLAGTTDTQYF.

This sequence joins TRBV15 and TRBJ1-1; 10 bases agree with TRBD1. CDR1 and CDR2 (germline): LNHNV, YYDKDF (reference sequence). J lost 5 bases, V lost 4 bases, and 10 bases had no gene match. The CDR3 covers 16 residues. The CDR3 DNA is TGTGCCACCAGCACCAGACAGGGGGCTTTGGGTACTGAAGCTTTCTTT. Translating it yields CATSTRQGALGTEAFF.

CDR3 in DNA: TGTGCCAGCAGCTTGATCCCGGGACAGGGGACCGGGGAGCTGTTTTTT. It codes for CASSLIPGQGTGELFF. The chain recombines TRBV7-9 with TRBJ2-2; 10 positions match TRBD1. From germline, CDR1 is SEHNR and CDR2 FQNEAQ (reference sequence). The V segment lost 3 bases and the J segment 5 bases; nucleotides outside the gene matches: 6. The CDR3 extends over 16 amino acids.

A word on this clone: The sample holds other DNA sequences that translate to the same CDR3. The chain has TRBV7-3 and TRBJ2-1; D is undetermined. Germline loops: CDR1 SGHTA, CDR2 FQGTGA. The CDR3 runs to 15 residues. Trimming shortened V by 2 bases and J by 0 bases, and 8 bases separated the two germline ends. In DNA form, the CDR3 reads TGTGCCAGCAGCTTAGGTACGAGCTCCTACAATGAGCAGTTCTTC. Protein sequence: CASSLGTSSYNEQFF. The full variable domain, its missing parts supplied by reference TRBV7-3 and TRBJ2-1, is GAGVSQTPSNKVTEKGKYVELRCDPISGHTALYWYRQSLGQGPEFLIYFQGTGAADDSGLPNDRFFAVRPEGSVSTLKIQRTERGDSAVYLCASSLGTSSYNEQFFGPGTRLTVL.

The chain links TRBV5-1 to TRBJ1-1; 9 nucleotides line up with TRBD1. Trimming removed 8 bases from V and 0 bases from J; junction bases left unmatched: 11. The germline gives CDR1 SGHRS, CDR2 YFSETQ. CDR3 length: 16 amino acids. CDR3 sequence (DNA): TGCGCCAGTTCTACAGGGGGCATTTTTATGAACACTGAAGCTTTCTTT. Amino acid sequence: CASSTGGIFMNTEAFF.

The J gene is TRBJ1-1, the V gene TRBV5-1; D call uncertain. CDR1 SGHRS and CDR2 YFSETQ come from the germline V gene. V was shortened by 5 bases and J by 0 bases, with 17 bases between the two germline ends. The CDR3 has 16 residues. CDR3 protein: CASSRGIVALNTEAFF. The CDR3 nucleotides are TGCGCCAGCAGTCGAGGGATAGTGGCTCTGAACACTGAAGCTTTCTTT.

This chain joins TRBV2 and TRBJ2-7, with 8 nucleotides matching TRBD2. V was pared by 10 bases and J by 4 bases, with 15 bases of the junction left unmatched. From germline, CDR1 is SNHLY and CDR2 FYNNEI. The CDR3 length is 15 residues. The CDR3 reads CANELLSGAYYEQYF. In nucleotides, the CDR3 is TGTGCCAACGAATTGCTTAGCGGGGCTTATTACGAGCAGTACTTC. Together with reference TRBV2 and TRBJ2-7, the CDR3 gives the full variable domain: EPEVTQTPSHQVTQMGQEVILRCVPISNHLYFYWYRQILGQKVEFLVSFYNNEISEKSEIFDDQFSVERPDGSNFTLKIRSTKLEDSAMYFCANELLSGAYYEQYFGPGTRLTVT.

This chain uses TRBV18 with TRBJ1-2; tentative D call: TRBD1 (6 bases). The CDR3 runs to 14 residues. Trimming left V 4 bases short and J 2 bases short, with 11 bases between. CDR1 is KGHSH, CDR2 LQKENI, per germline. CDR3 amino acids: CASSRSDSNYGYTF. The CDR3 DNA reads TGTGCCAGCTCACGTTCGGACAGCAACTATGGCTACACCTTC. The full variable domain, its missing parts supplied by reference TRBV18 and TRBJ1-2, is NAGVMQNPRHLVRRRGQEARLRCSPMKGHSHVYWYRQLPEEGLKFMVYLQKENIIDESGMPKERFSAEFPKEGPSILRIQQVVRGDSAAYFCASSRSDSNYGYTFGSGTRLTVV.

Remarks on this clone: Other DNA sequences in this sample translate to the same CDR3. The V and J genes are TRBV19 and TRBJ2-7; 8 nucleotides line up with TRBD1. V lost 3 bases, J lost 2 bases, and 6 bases stayed unmatched. The CDR3 length is 15 residues. Germline lookup yields CDR1 LNHDA and CDR2 SQIVND (reference sequence). The CDR3 here is CASSIQRTGTYEQYF. The CDR3 DNA follows: TGTGCCAGTAGTATTCAGAGGACAGGGACCTACGAGCAGTACTTC.

This CDR3 reads CASSKLAGKNTGELFF. CDR3 bases: TGTGCCAGCAGCAAGCTAGCGGGCAAGAACACCGGGGAGCTGTTTTTT. V gene TRBV7-3 combines with J gene TRBJ2-2; 8 positions match TRBD2. Germline V gives CDR1 SGHTA, CDR2 FQGTGA. J was trimmed by 1 base and V by 5 bases; bases with no gene match: 6. CDR3 length: 16 amino acids.

The J gene is TRBJ2-1, the V gene TRBV29-1; 10 bases fit TRBD2. CDR3 size: 13 residues. With 2 bases clipped from V and 11 bases from J, the junction kept 6 bases outside the gene matches. Germline CDR1 is SQVTM and CDR2 is ANQGSEA. CDR3 protein: CSVELASGGKQFF. The CDR3 coding sequence is TGCAGCGTTGAATTGGCTAGCGGGGGCAAGCAGTTCTTC.

This chain uses TRBV9 with TRBJ2-3; TRBD1 might be the D (5 bases). This CDR3 is built from 15 residues. Germline CDR1 reads SGDLS; CDR2 reads YYNGEE. Trimming removed 3 bases from V and 6 bases from J, with 17 bases in between. As DNA, the CDR3 is TGTGCCAGCAGCGAGGGCAGGGCTCTCTTGGATACGCAGTATTTT. Amino acid sequence: CASSEGRALLDTQYF.

The chain couples TRBV19 to TRBJ1-1; the D is unclear. The germline V gene has CDR1 LNHDA and CDR2 SQIVND (reference sequence). This CDR3 region has 15 residues. V was cut by 7 bases and J by 1 base, with 16 bases left in between. The CDR3 DNA sequence: TGTGCCAGTATTGAGGGTGCAATTCGGAACACTGAAGCTTTCTTT. Translating it yields CASIEGAIRNTEAFF.

The CDR3 coding sequence is TGTGCCTGGAGTTCCAGGGTAGGTACTGAAGCTTTCTTT. This sequence encodes CAWSSRVGTEAFF. The gene calls are TRBV30 and TRBJ1-1, with D possibly matching TRBD1 (5 bases). There are 13 residues in the CDR3. The V and J ends lost 2 bases and 5 bases respectively, with 12 bases between them. Germline assignment: CDR1 GTSNPN and CDR2 SVGIG (reference sequence).

This rearrangement joins TRBV11-2 to TRBJ1-2, with 7 positions matching TRBD1. Looked up from germline, CDR1 is SGHAT and CDR2 is FQNNGV. V lost 0 bases, J lost 5 bases, and 12 bases stayed unmatched. CDR3 size: 17 residues. CDR3 coding DNA: TGTGCCAGCAGCTTAGATCTTTGGGGACAGCCTTCTTATGGCTACACCTTC. This codes for CASSLDLWGQPSYGYTF.